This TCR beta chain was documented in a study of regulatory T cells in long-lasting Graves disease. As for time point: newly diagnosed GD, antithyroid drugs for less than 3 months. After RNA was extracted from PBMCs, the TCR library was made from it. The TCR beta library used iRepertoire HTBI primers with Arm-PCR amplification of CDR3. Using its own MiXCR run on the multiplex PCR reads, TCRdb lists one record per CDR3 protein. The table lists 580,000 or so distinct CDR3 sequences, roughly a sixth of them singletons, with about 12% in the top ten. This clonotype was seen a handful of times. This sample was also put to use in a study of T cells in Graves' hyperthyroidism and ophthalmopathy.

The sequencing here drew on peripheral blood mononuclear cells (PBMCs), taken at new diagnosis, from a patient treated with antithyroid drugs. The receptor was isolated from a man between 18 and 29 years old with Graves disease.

In nucleotides, the CDR3 is TGCAGTGCTACGGGACAGGGCAAATACCAAGAGACCCAGTACTTC. Translation gives CSATGQGKYQETQYF. V gene TRBV20-1 combines with J gene TRBJ2-5, with 9 bases that match TRBD1. The germline V gene has CDR1 DFQATT and CDR2 SNEGSKA (reference sequence). J lost 0 bases, V lost 4 bases, and 6 bases had no gene match. The CDR3 contains 15 residues.